Listed here are 2 T cell receptor beta chains from one sample, sequenced in a study of shared clonotypes between healthy human individuals (dated by TCRdb to about 2020). Library creation used the immunoSEQ multiplex PCR assay. The source is immuneACCESS, and TCRdb retained only in-frame sequences with V and J called. Part of the clones is not carried over; for the studies checked, unresolved V genes explain less than half of this, and the remainder is unexplained. The sample profile shows a few hundred thousand clones; more than 60% of them were found once. 10% of the sample goes to the ten largest clones. Sequenced input: memory CD4+ T cells sorted from blood. Read against the paper, the sample's cell subset or site label means: CD45RA-negative fraction. The receptors were sampled from a young man in good health.

The V and J genes are TRBV9 and TRBJ2-1; the D is unclear. CDR1 is SGDLS and CDR2 is YYNGEE in the germline V gene. CDR3 length: 16 residues. The V and J ends lost 0 bases and 5 bases respectively, with 15 bases between them. The chain's CDR3 is CASSVGTTFGDNEQFF. The CDR3 DNA is TGTGCCAGCAGCGTAGGGACCACCTTTGGGGACAATGAGCAGTTCTTC.

The V gene is TRBV29-1, the J gene TRBJ2-3, with 7 bases fitting TRBD1. CDR1 is SQVTM, CDR2 ANQGSEA, per germline. V lost 5 bases and J lost 13; bases outside the gene matches: 6. The CDR3 contains 10 residues. The CDR3 DNA reads as TGCAGCGTTACAGGGGAGTTTAAGTATTTT. As protein: CSVTGEFKYF.